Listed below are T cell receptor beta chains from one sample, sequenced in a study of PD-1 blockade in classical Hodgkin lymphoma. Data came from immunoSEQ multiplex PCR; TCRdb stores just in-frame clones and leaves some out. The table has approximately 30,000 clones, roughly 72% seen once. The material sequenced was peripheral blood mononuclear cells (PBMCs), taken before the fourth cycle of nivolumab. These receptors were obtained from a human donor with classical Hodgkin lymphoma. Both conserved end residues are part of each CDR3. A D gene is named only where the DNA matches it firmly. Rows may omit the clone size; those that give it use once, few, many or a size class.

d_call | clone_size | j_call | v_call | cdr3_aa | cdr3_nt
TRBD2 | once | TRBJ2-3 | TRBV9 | CASSAGLAGETDTQYF | TGTGCCAGCAGCGCGGGACTAGCGGGGGAGACAGATACGCAGTATTTT
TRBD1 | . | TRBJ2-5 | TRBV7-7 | CASSLLQGGETQYF | TGTGCTAGCAGCTTATTACAGGGGGGAGAGACCCAGTACTTC
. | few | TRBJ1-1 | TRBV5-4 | CASSGTTVTNTEAFF | TGTGCCAGCAGCGGGACGACAGTAACGAACACTGAAGCTTTCTTT
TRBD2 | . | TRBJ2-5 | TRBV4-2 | CASSHAALAGKETQYF | TGTGCCAGCAGCCACGCCGCACTAGCGGGCAAAGAGACCCAGTACTTC
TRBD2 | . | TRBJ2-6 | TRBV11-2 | CASSLGAGLAGVGANVLTF | TGTGCCAGCAGCTTAGGTGCGGGACTAGCGGGAGTTGGGGCCAACGTCCTGACTTTC
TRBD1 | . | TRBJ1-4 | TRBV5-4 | CASSGPGDREKLFF | TGTGCCAGCAGCGGACCGGGGGACAGGGAAAAACTGTTTTTT
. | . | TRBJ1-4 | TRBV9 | CASSPRSYRLANEKLFF | TGTGCCAGCAGCCCCCGTAGCTACAGGCTTGCTAATGAAAAACTGTTTTTT
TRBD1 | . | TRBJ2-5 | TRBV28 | CASRLYRGQETQYF | TGTGCCAGCAGATTATACAGGGGTCAAGAGACCCAGTACTTC
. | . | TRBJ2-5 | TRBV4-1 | CASSSGKSPETQYF | TGCGCCAGCAGCTCGGGGAAATCCCCCGAGACCCAGTACTTC
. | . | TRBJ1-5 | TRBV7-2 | CASSGFGPYSNQPQHF | TGTGCCAGCAGCGGTTTTGGGCCATATAGCAATCAGCCCCAGCATTTT
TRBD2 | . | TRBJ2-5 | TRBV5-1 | CASTLAGIQETQYF | TGCGCCAGCACCTTAGCGGGTATCCAAGAGACCCAGTACTTC
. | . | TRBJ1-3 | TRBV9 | CASSPRPVAGNTIYF | TGTGCCAGCAGCCCCCGCCCCGTCGCAGGAAACACCATATATTTT
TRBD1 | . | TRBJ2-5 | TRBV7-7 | CASSSGQGQTQYF | TGTGCCAGCAGCTCCGGACAGGGCCAGACCCAGTACTTC
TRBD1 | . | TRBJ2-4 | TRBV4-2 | CASSQTGQAKNIQYF | TGTGCCAGCAGCCAGACGGGACAGGCCAAAAACATTCAGTACTTC
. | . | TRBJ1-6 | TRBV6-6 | CASTVDRWNSPLHF | TGTGCCAGCACCGTGGACCGGTGGAATTCACCCCTCCACTTT
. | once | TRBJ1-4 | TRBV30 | CAWTGDNEKLFF | TGTGCCTGGACAGGGGATAATGAAAAACTGTTTTTT
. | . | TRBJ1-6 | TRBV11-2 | CASSLGNSPLHF | TGTGCCAGCAGCTTAGGGAACTCACCCCTCCACTTT
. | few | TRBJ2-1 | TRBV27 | CASSFRIYNEQFF | TGTGCCAGCAGTTTCCGGATTTACAATGAGCAGTTCTTC
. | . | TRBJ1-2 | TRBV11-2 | CASSVDLLGNYGYTF | TGTGCCAGCAGCGTAGACTTGCTAGGGAACTATGGCTACACCTTC
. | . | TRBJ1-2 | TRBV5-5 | CASSLAPIRGLYGYTF | TGTGCCAGCAGCTTGGCCCCAATACGAGGGCTTTATGGCTACACCTTC
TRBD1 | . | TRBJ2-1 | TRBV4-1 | CASSQDLGTGGNEQFF | TGCGCCAGCAGCCAAGACCTCGGGACAGGCGGTAATGAGCAGTTCTTC
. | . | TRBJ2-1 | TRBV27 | CASSPYPDSYNEQFF | TGTGCCAGCAGTCCGTACCCAGACTCCTACAATGAGCAGTTCTTC
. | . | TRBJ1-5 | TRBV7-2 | CASSPDMGQPQHF | TGTGCCAGCAGCCCCGACATGGGGCAGCCCCAGCATTTT
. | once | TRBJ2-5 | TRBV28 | CASGDLGLRQETQYF | TGTGCCAGCGGGGACCTTGGACTGAGACAAGAGACCCAGTACTTC